A selection of T cell receptor beta chains follows, all from one sample in a study of tumor-infiltrating lymphocytes in oesophageal squamous cell carcinoma. In TCRdb, the PCR reads were re-called with MiXCR into one record per CDR3 protein. The repertoire holds about 17,000 distinct CDR3 sequences, about 42% seen once, with around 20% in the top ten. The sequenced material came from normal esophageal tissue next to the tumor. The receptors stem from a female donor with esophageal squamous cell carcinoma. Each CDR3 is given with its conserved first and last residue. Each record gives: CDR3 DNA, CDR3 protein, V gene, clone size, J gene, D gene. A D gene is named only where the DNA matches it firmly. Where a row states a size, it is once, few, many or the class of an expanded clone; other rows omit it.

CDR3 DNA: TGTGCCAGCAGCTTAACAGGGGAGACTGAAGCTTTCTTT
CDR3 protein: CASSLTGETEAFF
V gene: TRBV7-8
clone size: medium-sized
J gene: TRBJ1-1
D gene: TRBD1

CDR3 DNA: TGTGCTAGCAGCCCCCGCAGGGCTACGGGAGGCGCTTTAAACAATGAGCAGTTCTTC
CDR3 protein: CASSPRRATGGALNNEQFF
V gene: TRBV7-6
clone size: NA
J gene: TRBJ2-1
D gene: TRBD2

CDR3 DNA: TGTGCCAGCAGCTTAGGGGTCTCTTGGGCGTCACCCCTCCACTTT
CDR3 protein: CASSLGVSWASPLHF
V gene: TRBV5-4
clone size: many
J gene: TRBJ1-6
D gene: NA

CDR3 DNA: TGTGCCAGCAGCACCGACAGGGGTGCAGATACGCAGTATTTT
CDR3 protein: CASSTDRGADTQYF
V gene: TRBV7-2
clone size: few
J gene: TRBJ2-3
D gene: TRBD1

CDR3 DNA: TGTGCCAGCAGCCCGGACGTTAACTATGGCTACACCTTC
CDR3 protein: CASSPDVNYGYTF
V gene: TRBV7-9
clone size: many
J gene: TRBJ1-2
D gene: NA

CDR3 DNA: TGTGCCATGGGACAGGGGGCTTACGAGCAGTACTTC
CDR3 protein: CAMGQGAYEQYF
V gene: TRBV6-1
clone size: once
J gene: TRBJ2-7
D gene: TRBD1

CDR3 DNA: TGTGCTAGCAGCCCGACCAGGGCGAATGCCGGGGAGCTGTTTTTT
CDR3 protein: CASSPTRANAGELFF
V gene: TRBV7-6
clone size: NA
J gene: TRBJ2-2
D gene: NA

CDR3 DNA: TGTGCCAGTAGTATAGAGCACAGGGCGGCATACACCGGGGAGCTGTTTTTT
CDR3 protein: CASSIEHRAAYTGELFF
V gene: TRBV19
clone size: many
J gene: TRBJ2-2
D gene: NA

CDR3 DNA: TGTGCCACCAGCGAGAGGACTAGCGACCAAGAGACCCAGTACTTC
CDR3 protein: CATSERTSDQETQYF
V gene: TRBV24-1
clone size: NA
J gene: TRBJ2-5
D gene: TRBD2

CDR3 DNA: TGTGCCAGCAGTGAACAAATCAAAGATGAGCAGTTCTTC
CDR3 protein: CASSEQIKDEQFF
V gene: TRBV6-1
clone size: medium-sized
J gene: TRBJ2-1
D gene: NA

CDR3 DNA: TGTGCCAGCTCACCACCCCAGGGAGTTCAAGAGACCCAGTACTTC
CDR3 protein: CASSPPQGVQETQYF
V gene: TRBV18
clone size: many
J gene: TRBJ2-5
D gene: NA

CDR3 DNA: TGTGCCAGCAGCTCCCCACAGGGTTTCCGCTATGGCTACACCTTC
CDR3 protein: CASSSPQGFRYGYTF
V gene: TRBV7-2
clone size: few
J gene: TRBJ1-2
D gene: NA

CDR3 DNA: TGTGCCAGCAGCTTTAGGGACAGGGGCACAGATACGCAGTATTTT
CDR3 protein: CASSFRDRGTDTQYF
V gene: TRBV7-8
clone size: many
J gene: TRBJ2-3
D gene: TRBD1

CDR3 DNA: TGTGCCAGCAGTTTTCCCTCCTACGAGCAGTACTTC
CDR3 protein: CASSFPSYEQYF
V gene: TRBV6-8
clone size: NA
J gene: TRBJ2-7
D gene: NA

CDR3 DNA: TGCGCCAGCAGCCAAGGGACTAGCGGGGGGCCTTTGAATGAGCAGTTCTTC
CDR3 protein: CASSQGTSGGPLNEQFF
V gene: TRBV4-3
clone size: few
J gene: TRBJ2-1
D gene: TRBD2

CDR3 DNA: TGTGCCAGCAGCGCAATGGCGGGACTCCAAGAGACCCAGTACTTC
CDR3 protein: CASSAMAGLQETQYF
V gene: TRBV11-2
clone size: once
J gene: TRBJ2-5
D gene: NA

CDR3 DNA: TGTGCCAGCAGTGAGGGGACGAACACCGGGGAGCTGTTTTTT
CDR3 protein: CASSEGTNTGELFF
V gene: TRBV2
clone size: many
J gene: TRBJ2-2
D gene: NA

CDR3 DNA: TGTGCCAGCAGCTCTCGAGCGGGAGCTTACAATGAGCAGTTCTTC
CDR3 protein: CASSSRAGAYNEQFF
V gene: TRBV11-1
clone size: once
J gene: TRBJ2-1
D gene: TRBD2

CDR3 DNA: TGTGCCAGCAGCTCCGGGACTACCAATGAGCAGTTCTTC
CDR3 protein: CASSSGTTNEQFF
V gene: TRBV7-9
clone size: NA
J gene: TRBJ2-1
D gene: TRBD2

CDR3 DNA: TGTGCCAGCAGCCCTAGAACTAGCATAGGTAGCAATCAGCCCCAGCATTTT
CDR3 protein: CASSPRTSIGSNQPQHF
V gene: TRBV6-2/TRBV6-3
clone size: NA
J gene: TRBJ1-5
D gene: NA

CDR3 DNA: TGTGCCAGCAGCTTGGGGACTAGCGGGAGTTCCGGGGAGCTGGTTTTT
CDR3 protein: CASSLGTSGSSGELVF
V gene: TRBV7-6
clone size: NA
J gene: TRBJ2-2
D gene: TRBD2

CDR3 DNA: TGTGCCAGTAGTGCCACAGGGGTTTCTGGGGCCAACGTCCTGACTTTC
CDR3 protein: CASSATGVSGANVLTF
V gene: TRBV19
clone size: many
J gene: TRBJ2-6
D gene: TRBD1